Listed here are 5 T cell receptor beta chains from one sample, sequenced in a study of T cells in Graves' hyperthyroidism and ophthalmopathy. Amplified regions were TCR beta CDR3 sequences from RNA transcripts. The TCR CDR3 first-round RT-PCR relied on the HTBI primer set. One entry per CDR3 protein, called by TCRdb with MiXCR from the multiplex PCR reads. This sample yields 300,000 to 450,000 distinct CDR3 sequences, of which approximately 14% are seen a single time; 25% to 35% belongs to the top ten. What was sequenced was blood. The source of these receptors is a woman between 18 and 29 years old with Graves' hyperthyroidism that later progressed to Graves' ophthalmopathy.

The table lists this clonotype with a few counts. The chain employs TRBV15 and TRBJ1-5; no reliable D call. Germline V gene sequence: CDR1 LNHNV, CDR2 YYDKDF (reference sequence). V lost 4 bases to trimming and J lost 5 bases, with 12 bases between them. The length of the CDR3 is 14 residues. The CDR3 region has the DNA TGTGCCACCAGCATACCGGATAGGGATCAGCCCCAGCATTTT. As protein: CATSIPDRDQPQHF.

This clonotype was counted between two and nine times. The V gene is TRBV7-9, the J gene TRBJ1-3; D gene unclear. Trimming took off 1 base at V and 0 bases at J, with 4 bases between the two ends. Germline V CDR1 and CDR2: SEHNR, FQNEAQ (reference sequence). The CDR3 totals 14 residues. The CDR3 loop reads CASSLERSGNTIYF. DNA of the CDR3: TGTGCCAGCAGCTTAGAGCGCTCTGGAAACACCATATATTTT.

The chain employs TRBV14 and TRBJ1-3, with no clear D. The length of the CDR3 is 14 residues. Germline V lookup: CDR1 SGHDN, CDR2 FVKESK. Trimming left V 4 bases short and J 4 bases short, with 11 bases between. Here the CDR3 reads CASSRNLGGNTIYF. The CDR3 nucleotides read TGTGCCAGCAGCCGAAACCTCGGGGGAAACACCATATATTTT.

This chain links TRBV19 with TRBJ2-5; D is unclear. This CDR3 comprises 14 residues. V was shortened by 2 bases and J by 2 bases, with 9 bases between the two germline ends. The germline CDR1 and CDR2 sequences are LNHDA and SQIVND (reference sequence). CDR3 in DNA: TGTGCCAGTAGTATATTCGCGGAACAAGAGACCCAGTACTTC. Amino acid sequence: CASSIFAEQETQYF.

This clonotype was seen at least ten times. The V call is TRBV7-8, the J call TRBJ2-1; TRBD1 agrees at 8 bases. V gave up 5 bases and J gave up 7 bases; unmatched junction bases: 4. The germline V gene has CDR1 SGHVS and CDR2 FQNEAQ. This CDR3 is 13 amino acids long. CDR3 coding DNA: TGTGCCAGCAGCGTGGACAGGGAGAATGAGCAGTTCTTC. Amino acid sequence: CASSVDRENEQFF.